Following are 21 T cell receptor beta chains from one sample sequenced in a study of T cells after yellow fever vaccination. TCRdb ran MiXCR on the 5' RACE reads and lists one entry per CDR3 protein. The table includes 450,000 to 550,000 distinct CDR3 sequences, 15% to 20% detected once. The sample here was PBMCs, taken 15 days after the yellow fever booster vaccination. The receptors were sampled from a man in his thirties or forties who received the YFV17D yellow fever vaccine.

Comment on this clonotype: A read error is possible here, since a much larger clone lies one base away. The chain couples TRBV3-1 to TRBJ2-3; 8 bases map to TRBD2. Per the germline V gene, CDR1 is LGHDT and CDR2 is YNNKEL (reference sequence). This CDR3 contains 15 residues. The CDR3 sequence: CSSSLGGAREDTQYF. The DNA of the CDR3 is TGTTCCAGCAGCCTCGGGGGGGCTCGTGAAGATACGCAGTATTTT.

This chain uses TRBV5-1 with TRBJ1-1, with D hard to call. V was shortened by 0 bases and J by 3 bases, with 18 bases between the two germline ends. Per the germline V gene, CDR1 is SGHRS and CDR2 is YFSETQ. This CDR3 has 17 residues. The CDR3 loop is CASSLVSRAGADTEAFF. For the CDR3, the DNA is TGCGCCAGCAGCTTGGTTTCGCGGGCAGGCGCGGACACTGAAGCTTTCTTT.

This chain connects TRBV6-2 or TRBV6-3 to TRBJ1-1; D is possibly TRBD1 (5 bases). V lost 6 bases and J lost 7, with 12 bases in between. The CDR3 is 12 residues long. CDR1 and CDR2 from the germline V gene are MNHEY and SVGEGT. The CDR3 is CASRTVGVEAFF. DNA of the CDR3: TGTGCCAGCAGAACTGTGGGGGTTGAAGCTTTCTTT.

This clonotype has just a few counts. The genes are TRBV6-1 and TRBJ1-5; a possible D gene is TRBD1 (6 bases). There are 14 residues in the CDR3. V lost 6 bases to trimming and J lost 7 bases, with 16 bases between them. CDR1 is MNHNS, CDR2 SASEGT, per germline. The CDR3 is CASSLQGTSQPQHF. CDR3 bases: TGTGCCAGCAGCCTACAGGGTACGAGCCAGCCCCAGCATTTT.

This clonotype has just a few counts. This chain uses TRBV5-1 with TRBJ1-1; perhaps TRBD1 as D (5 bases). The CDR3 runs to 14 residues. Germline CDR1 is SGHRS and CDR2 is YFSETQ. The V gene lost 4 bases and the J gene lost 1 base, with 11 bases spanning the gap. The CDR3, as DNA: TGCGCCAGCAGCATACAGGACCCGAACACTGAAGCTTTCTTT. It yields the protein CASSIQDPNTEAFF.

The chain is built from TRBV20-1 and TRBJ1-2, with D possibly being TRBD1 (6 bases). The germline V gene encodes CDR1 DFQATT and CDR2 SNEGSKA (reference sequence). Trimming cost V 5 bases and J 4 bases, with 11 bases left between them. CDR3 size: 12 residues. Written as DNA, the CDR3 is TGCAGTGCTGTAGGGGGAAGCTATGGCTACACCTTC. Residues: CSAVGGSYGYTF.

This clonotype has more than one count but fewer than ten. This chain links TRBV7-2 with TRBJ2-7; the match to TRBD2 covers 8 bases. The ends lost 4 bases at V and 10 bases at J; junction bases unmatched: 15. The CDR3 length is 15 residues. Germline V lookup: CDR1 SGHTA, CDR2 FQGNSA. The CDR3 DNA reads as TGTGCCAGCAGCTCCGGACCCTCGGTAGCGGGACTTCAGTACTTC. This codes for CASSSGPSVAGLQYF.

The rearrangement uses TRBV20-1 and TRBJ1-1; no firm D call. The V gene's germline CDR1 is DFQATT and CDR2 SNEGSKA (reference sequence). V was trimmed by 6 bases and J by 1 base, leaving 6 bases between them. CDR3 length: 11 amino acids. This CDR3 is CSAGENTEAFF. Here the CDR3 DNA reads TGCAGTGCAGGAGAGAACACTGAAGCTTTCTTT.

CDR3 nucleotide sequence: TGTGCCAGCAGCCCTCCTTTCTTTGCGGGAGCCCCGGAGCAGTTCTTC. Its protein product is CASSPPFFAGAPEQFF. This chain joins TRBV28 and TRBJ2-1; 7 nucleotides match TRBD2. There are 16 residues in the CDR3. The V gene end was trimmed by 6 bases and the J gene end by 10 bases; junction bases not matched to a gene: 18. Germline loops: CDR1 MDHEN, CDR2 SYDVKM.

The gene calls are TRBV18 and TRBJ2-2; D ambiguous. This CDR3 contains 16 residues. V was trimmed by 2 bases and J by 3 bases, leaving 13 bases between them. Germline CDR1 KGHSH, CDR2 LQKENI. This CDR3 reads CASSPKLKIDTGELFF. For the CDR3, the DNA is TGTGCCAGCTCACCAAAGCTGAAAATCGACACCGGGGAGCTGTTTTTT. Together with reference TRBV18 and TRBJ2-2, the CDR3 gives the full variable domain: NAGVMQNPRHLVRRRGQEARLRCSPMKGHSHVYWYRQLPEEGLKFMVYLQKENIIDESGMPKERFSAEFPKEGPSILRIQQVVRGDSAAYFCASSPKLKIDTGELFFGEGSRLTVL.

This clonotype has more than one count but fewer than ten. The chain couples TRBV28 to TRBJ2-3; possibly TRBD1 for D (6 bases). Germline lookup yields CDR1 MDHEN and CDR2 SYDVKM. V gave up 5 bases and J gave up 0 bases, with 12 bases separating them. The CDR3 contains 15 residues. CDR3 region: CASSGQPDSTDTQYF. The CDR3 bases are TGTGCCAGCAGTGGACAGCCAGATAGCACAGATACGCAGTATTTT. The whole variable domain, filled in from reference TRBV28 and TRBJ2-3, reads DVKVTQSSRYLVKRTGEKVFLECVQDMDHENMFWYRQDPGLGLRLIYFSYDVKMKEKGDIPEGYSVSREKKERFSLILESASTNQTSMYLCASSGQPDSTDTQYFGPGTRLTVL.

This chain links TRBV7-6 with TRBJ2-1; the D is unclear. V lost 3 bases and J lost 4, with 16 bases in between. This CDR3 has 16 amino acids. Germline CDR1 is SGHVS and CDR2 is FNYEAQ. The CDR3 is CASSFLRVKGYNEQFF. In DNA, the CDR3 is TGTGCCAGCAGCTTCCTCCGGGTAAAGGGTTACAATGAGCAGTTCTTC.

This clonotype was observed a few times. This chain joins TRBV5-1 and TRBJ2-6, with a weak D call TRBD2 (5 bases). V lost 7 bases and J 4 bases, leaving 15 bases between the germline ends. This CDR3 is built from 15 residues. The germline gives CDR1 SGHRS, CDR2 YFSETQ. For the CDR3, the DNA is TGCGCCAGCGGAACTGACGGGGTCGGGGCCAACGTCCTGACTTTC. This translates into CASGTDGVGANVLTF.

The chain employs TRBV29-1 and TRBJ2-7; possibly TRBD1 for D (5 bases). The CDR3 runs to 12 residues. Trimming stripped 4 bases from V and 3 bases from J, with 10 bases between. Looked up from germline, CDR1 is SQVTM and CDR2 is ANQGSEA. The chain's CDR3 is CSVGTRNYEQYF. The CDR3 region has the DNA TGCAGCGTTGGGACACGAAACTACGAGCAGTACTTC.

The V and J genes are TRBV6-2 or TRBV6-3 and TRBJ2-7; D may be TRBD2 (5 bases). Germline V lookup: CDR1 MNHEY, CDR2 SVGEGT. The CDR3 has 13 residues. The V end was cut by 7 bases, the J end by 6 bases, with 16 bases between. For the CDR3, the DNA is TGTGCCAGCACCCCCCGCGGAGAGGGCGAGCAGTACTTC. Protein: CASTPRGEGEQYF.

This chain joins TRBV20-1 and TRBJ1-2, with 7 bases matching TRBD1. Trimming took 1 base from V and 5 from J; bases not matched to a gene: 7. CDR1 DFQATT and CDR2 SNEGSKA come from the germline V gene (reference sequence). CDR3 length: 14 residues. Here the CDR3 DNA reads TGCAGTGCTAGAGGCGGGACAGCAACTTATGGCTACACCTTC. Residues: CSARGGTATYGYTF.

The chain couples TRBV2 to TRBJ2-5; 9 bases fit TRBD2. Trimming took 6 bases from V and 0 from J; bases not matched to a gene: 8. The CDR3 covers 16 residues. Germline V gene data show CDR1 as SNHLY and CDR2 as FYNNEI. CDR3 coding DNA: TGTGCCAGCAGGACTAGCGGACTTTTGTACCAAGAGACCCAGTACTTC. Protein sequence: CASRTSGLLYQETQYF.

This chain joins TRBV15 and TRBJ2-7, with unresolved D. V lost 0 bases, J lost 4 bases, and 16 bases lay in between. This CDR3 has 16 amino acids. Germline V gives CDR1 LNHNV, CDR2 YYDKDF (reference sequence). The CDR3 nucleotides read TGTGCCACCAGCAGAGATGGGTCAGGCGTTGGGTACGAGCAGTACTTC. Amino acids: CATSRDGSGVGYEQYF.

The V and J genes are TRBV11-3 and TRBJ2-1; 8 positions agree with TRBD2. Looked up from germline, CDR1 is SGHNT and CDR2 is YENEEA. V lost 5 bases, J lost 8 bases, and 14 bases stayed unmatched. This CDR3 region has 16 residues. Written as DNA, the CDR3 is TGTGCCAGCAGCCCCGCCGGGACTAGTCTAAGAGATGAGCAGTTCTTC. It encodes CASSPAGTSLRDEQFF.

The chain has TRBV29-1 and TRBJ2-7; maybe TRBD2 (5 bases). The CDR3 runs to 17 residues. Germline V CDR1 and CDR2: SQVTM, ANQGSEA. V lost 1 base and J 3 bases, leaving 22 bases between the germline ends. CDR3 DNA: TGCAGCGTTGAAGGGGTGGGGTACGAGGCGGGCATCTACGAGCAGTACTTC. Amino acids: CSVEGVGYEAGIYEQYF.

This clonotype was seen a few times. The V call is TRBV6-2 or TRBV6-3, the J call TRBJ2-3; no definite D call. Germline CDR1 and CDR2: MNHEY and SVGEGT. Trimming left V 6 bases short and J 0 bases short, with 13 bases between. The CDR3 totals 15 residues. The CDR3 region has the DNA TGTGCCAGCAGCACCCCCGGGCTAAGCACAGATACGCAGTATTTT. The encoded protein is CASSTPGLSTDTQYF.